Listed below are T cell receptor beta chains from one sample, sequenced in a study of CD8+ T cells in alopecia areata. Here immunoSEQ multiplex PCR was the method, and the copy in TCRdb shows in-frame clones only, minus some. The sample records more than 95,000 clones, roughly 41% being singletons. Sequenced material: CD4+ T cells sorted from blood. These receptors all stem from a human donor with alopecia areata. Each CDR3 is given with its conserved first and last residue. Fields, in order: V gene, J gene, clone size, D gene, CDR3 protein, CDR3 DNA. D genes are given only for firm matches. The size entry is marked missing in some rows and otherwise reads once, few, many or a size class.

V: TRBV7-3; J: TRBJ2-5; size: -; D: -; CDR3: CASGTGRQETQYF; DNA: TGTGCCAGCGGTACAGGGCGGCAAGAGACCCAGTACTTC
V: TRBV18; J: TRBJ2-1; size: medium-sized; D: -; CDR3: CASSPIASEQFF; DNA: TGTGCCAGCTCACCGATTGCTAGCGAACAGTTCTTC
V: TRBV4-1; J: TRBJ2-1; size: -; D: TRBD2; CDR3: CASSQVAGLAGGNEQFF; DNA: TGCGCCAGCAGCCAAGTTGCCGGACTAGCGGGAGGAAATGAGCAGTTCTTC
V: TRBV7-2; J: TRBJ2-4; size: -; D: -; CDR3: CASSSQGGLAKNIQYF; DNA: TGTGCCAGCAGCTCCCAGGGGGGCCTAGCCAAAAACATTCAGTACTTC
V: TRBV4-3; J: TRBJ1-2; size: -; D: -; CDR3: CASSQELFEHYGYTF; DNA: TGCGCCAGCAGCCAAGAGTTGTTCGAGCACTATGGCTACACCTTC
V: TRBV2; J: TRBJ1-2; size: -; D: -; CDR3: CASRRIRGYTF; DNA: TGTGCCAGCAGAAGAATAAGGGGCTACACCTTC
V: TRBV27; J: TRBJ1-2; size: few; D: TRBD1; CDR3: CASRGQGTLYGYTF; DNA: TGTGCCAGCAGGGGACAGGGAACTCTCTATGGCTACACCTTC
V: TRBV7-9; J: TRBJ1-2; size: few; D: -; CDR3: CASSPDPQTGYTF; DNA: TGTGCCAGCAGCCCCGACCCCCAGACAGGCTACACCTTC
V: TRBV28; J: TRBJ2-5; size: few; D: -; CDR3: CASSLPHSRTQYF; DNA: TGTGCCAGCAGTTTACCCCATAGCCGTACACAGTACTTC
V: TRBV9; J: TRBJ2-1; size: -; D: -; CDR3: CASSVDSDNEQFF; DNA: TGTGCCAGCAGCGTAGATAGCGACAATGAGCAGTTCTTC
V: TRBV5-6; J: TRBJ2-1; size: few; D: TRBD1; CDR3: CASSIGQGRYNEQFF; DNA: TGTGCCAGCAGCATAGGACAGGGGCGATACAATGAGCAGTTCTTC
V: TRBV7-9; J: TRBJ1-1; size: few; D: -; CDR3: CASLRRDRTNTEAFF; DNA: TGTGCCAGCCTACGCCGAGACAGGACAAACACTGAAGCTTTCTTT
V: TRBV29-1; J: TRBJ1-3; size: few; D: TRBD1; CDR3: CSVLRDSGNTIYF; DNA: TGCAGCGTCCTCCGGGACAGTGGAAACACCATATATTTT
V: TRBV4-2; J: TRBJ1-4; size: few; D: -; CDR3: CASSQDYGQLDEKLFF; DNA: TGTGCCAGCAGCCAAGATTATGGACAGCTGGATGAAAAACTGTTTTTT
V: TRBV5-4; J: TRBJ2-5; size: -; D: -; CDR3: CASSSRHGQYF; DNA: TGTGCCAGCAGCTCGCGACATGGCCAGTACTTC
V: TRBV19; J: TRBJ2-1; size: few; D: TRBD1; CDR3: CASSLLGTGGAYNEQFF; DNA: TGTGCCAGTAGCCTTCTTGGGACAGGGGGCGCCTACAATGAGCAGTTCTTC
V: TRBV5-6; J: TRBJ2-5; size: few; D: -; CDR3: CASSPEASGQETQYF; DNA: TGTGCCAGCAGCCCGGAGGCGTCAGGGCAAGAGACCCAGTACTTC
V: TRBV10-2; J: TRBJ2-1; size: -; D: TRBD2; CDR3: CATWLAETYNEQFF; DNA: TGCGCCACCTGGCTAGCGGAAACCTACAATGAGCAGTTCTTC
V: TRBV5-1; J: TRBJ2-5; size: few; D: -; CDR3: CASSLTGLAGETQYF; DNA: TGCGCCAGCAGCCTGACAGGACTTGCCGGGGAGACCCAGTACTTC
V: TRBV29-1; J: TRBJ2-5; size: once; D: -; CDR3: CSVDTGRETQYF; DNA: TGCAGCGTGGACACAGGGAGAGAGACCCAGTACTTC
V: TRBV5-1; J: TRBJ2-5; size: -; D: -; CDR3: CASSSIQGRETQYF; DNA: TGCGCCAGCAGCTCGATACAGGGCCGGGAGACCCAGTACTTC
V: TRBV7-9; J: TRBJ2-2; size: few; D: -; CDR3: CATAGVTGELFF; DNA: TGTGCCACCGCAGGGGTAACCGGGGAGCTGTTTTTT
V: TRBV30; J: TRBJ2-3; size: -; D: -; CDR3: CAWSVQKKPADTQYF; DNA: TGTGCCTGGAGTGTACAGAAGAAGCCCGCAGATACGCAGTATTTT
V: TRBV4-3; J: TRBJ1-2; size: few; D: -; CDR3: CASSQGMDYGYTF; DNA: TGCGCCAGCAGCCAGGGAATGGACTATGGCTACACCTTC
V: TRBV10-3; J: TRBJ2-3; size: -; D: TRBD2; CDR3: CAIRASGRVTDTQYF; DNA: TGTGCCATCAGGGCTAGCGGGAGGGTCACAGATACGCAGTATTTT
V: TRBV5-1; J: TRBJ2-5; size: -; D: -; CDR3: CASSLGGRGETQYF; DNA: TGCGCCAGCAGCTTGGGAGGTAGAGGGGAGACCCAGTACTTC
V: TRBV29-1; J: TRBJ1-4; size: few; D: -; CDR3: CSVVGKNEKLFF; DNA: TGCAGCGTTGTGGGCAAAAATGAAAAACTGTTTTTT
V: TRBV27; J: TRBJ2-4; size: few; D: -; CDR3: CASSFDRWGNIQYF; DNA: TGTGCCAGCAGTTTCGACAGGTGGGGAAACATTCAGTACTTC
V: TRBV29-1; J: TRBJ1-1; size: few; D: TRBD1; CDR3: CSVTDRVKNTEAFF; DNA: TGCAGCGTGACTGACAGGGTAAAGAACACTGAAGCTTTCTTT
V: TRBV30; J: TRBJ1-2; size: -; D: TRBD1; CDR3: CACTGGASYGYTF; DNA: TGTGCCTGCACAGGGGGCGCATCCTATGGCTACACCTTC
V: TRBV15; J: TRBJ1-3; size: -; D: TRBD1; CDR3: CATSRDRGPSGNTIYF; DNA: TGTGCCACCAGCAGGGACAGGGGGCCTTCTGGAAACACCATATATTTT
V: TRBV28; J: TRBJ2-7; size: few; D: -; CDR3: CASSRPAYEQYF; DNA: TGTGCCAGCAGTCGACCGGCCTACGAGCAGTACTTC
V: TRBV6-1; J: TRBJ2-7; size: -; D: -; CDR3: CASSYLDEQYF; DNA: TGTGCCAGCAGTTACCTGGACGAGCAGTACTTC
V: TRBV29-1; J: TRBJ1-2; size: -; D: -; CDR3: CSVEGRVGYTF; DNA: TGCAGCGTTGAAGGCAGGGTCGGCTACACCTTC
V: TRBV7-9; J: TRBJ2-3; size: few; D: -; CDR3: CASSLGGSGTQYF; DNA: TGTGCCAGCAGCTTAGGGGGCTCCGGGACGCAGTATTTT
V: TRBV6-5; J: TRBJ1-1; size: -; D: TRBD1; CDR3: CASSLQGAQTEAFF; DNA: TGTGCCAGCAGTCTCCAGGGGGCCCAGACTGAAGCTTTCTTT
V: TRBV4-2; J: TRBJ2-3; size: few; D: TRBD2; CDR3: CASSPSVGGGAQYF; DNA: TGTGCCAGCAGCCCTTCAGTGGGGGGAGGGGCGCAGTATTTT
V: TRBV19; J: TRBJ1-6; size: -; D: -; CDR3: CASSESNSPLHF; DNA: TGTGCCAGTAGTGAAAGTAATTCACCCCTCCACTTT
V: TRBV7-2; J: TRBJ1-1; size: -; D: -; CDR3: CASSPHQSLNTEAFF; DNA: TGTGCCAGCAGCCCACACCAGTCACTGAACACTGAAGCTTTCTTT
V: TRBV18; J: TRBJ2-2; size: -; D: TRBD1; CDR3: CASSPRQGGAGELFF; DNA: TGTGCCAGCTCACCACGACAGGGTGGAGCCGGGGAGCTGTTTTTT
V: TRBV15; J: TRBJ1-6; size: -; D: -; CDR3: CATSSLGGAPPLHF; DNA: TGTGCCACCAGCAGCCTGGGGGGGGCGCCACCCCTCCACTTT
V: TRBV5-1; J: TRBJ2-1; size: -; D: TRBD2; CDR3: CASSFLGLAGRDEQFF; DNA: TGCGCCAGCAGCTTCCTCGGACTAGCGGGGAGGGATGAGCAGTTCTTC
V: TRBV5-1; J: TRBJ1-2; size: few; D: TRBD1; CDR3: CASSSRTGYGYTF; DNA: TGCGCCAGCAGCTCAAGGACAGGCTATGGCTACACCTTC
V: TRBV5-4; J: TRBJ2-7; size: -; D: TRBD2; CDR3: CASRLAGAYEQYF; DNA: TGTGCCAGCAGACTAGCGGGAGCCTACGAGCAGTACTTC
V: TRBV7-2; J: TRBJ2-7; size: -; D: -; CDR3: CASSYRAYEQYF; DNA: TGTGCCAGCAGCTACCGTGCCTACGAGCAGTACTTC
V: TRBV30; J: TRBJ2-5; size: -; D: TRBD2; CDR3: CAWSVGSGRETQYF; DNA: TGTGCCTGGAGTGTAGGGAGCGGGAGGGAGACCCAGTACTTC
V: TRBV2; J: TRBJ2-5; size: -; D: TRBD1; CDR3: CASSSQGASETQYF; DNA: TGTGCCAGCAGTTCGCAGGGGGCATCGGAGACCCAGTACTTC
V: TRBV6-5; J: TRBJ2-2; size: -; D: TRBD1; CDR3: CAREPGQGDTGELFF; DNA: TGTGCCCGAGAACCGGGACAGGGGGACACCGGGGAGCTGTTTTTT
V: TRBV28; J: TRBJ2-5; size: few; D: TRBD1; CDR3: CASNPAGGQFQETQYF; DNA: TGTGCCAGCAACCCGGCAGGGGGTCAGTTTCAAGAGACCCAGTACTTC
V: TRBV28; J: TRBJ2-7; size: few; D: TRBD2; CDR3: CASSLLAGGPPEQYF; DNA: TGTGCCAGCAGTCTATTAGCGGGAGGGCCGCCCGAGCAGTACTTC
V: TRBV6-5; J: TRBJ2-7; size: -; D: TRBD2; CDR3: CASSYDLVSGSYEQYF; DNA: TGTGCCAGCAGTTACGATCTGGTGAGCGGGAGCTACGAGCAGTACTTC
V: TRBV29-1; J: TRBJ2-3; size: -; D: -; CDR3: CSVAASGTDTQYF; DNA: TGCAGCGTTGCGGCTAGCGGCACAGATACGCAGTATTTT
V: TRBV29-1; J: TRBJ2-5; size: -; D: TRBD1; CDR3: CSVVGTGSGLGETQYF; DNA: TGCAGCGTTGTGGGGACAGGCTCGGGGTTGGGGGAGACCCAGTACTTC
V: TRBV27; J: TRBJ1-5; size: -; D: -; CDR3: CAVSRGANQPQHF; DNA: TGTGCCGTCTCAAGGGGGGCCAATCAGCCCCAGCATTTT